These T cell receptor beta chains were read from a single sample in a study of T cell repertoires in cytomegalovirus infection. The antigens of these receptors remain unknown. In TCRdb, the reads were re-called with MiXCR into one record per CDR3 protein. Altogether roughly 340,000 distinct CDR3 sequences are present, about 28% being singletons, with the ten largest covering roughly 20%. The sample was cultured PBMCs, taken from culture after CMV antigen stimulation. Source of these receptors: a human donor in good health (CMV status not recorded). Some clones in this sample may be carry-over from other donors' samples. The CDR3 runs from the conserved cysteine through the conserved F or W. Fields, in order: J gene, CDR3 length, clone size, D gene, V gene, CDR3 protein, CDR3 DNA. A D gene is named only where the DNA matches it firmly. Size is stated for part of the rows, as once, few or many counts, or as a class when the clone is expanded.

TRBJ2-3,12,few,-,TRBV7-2,CASSSDGLIFYF,TGTGCCAGCAGCTCGGATGGCCTCATATTTTATTTT
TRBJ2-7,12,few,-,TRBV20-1,CSANPSPYEQYF,TGCAGTGCCAATCCCTCCCCCTACGAGCAGTACTTC
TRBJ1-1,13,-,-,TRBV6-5,CASSYSSGAEAFF,TGTGCCAGCAGTTACTCCTCAGGGGCTGAAGCTTTCTTT
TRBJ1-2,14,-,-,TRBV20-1,CSASPPGGGGGYTF,TGCAGTGCTTCGCCGCCGGGGGGAGGTGGTGGCTACACCTTC
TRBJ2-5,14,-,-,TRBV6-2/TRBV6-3,CASSYSPGRETQYF,TGTGCCAGCAGTTATTCGCCGGGCAGGGAGACCCAGTACTTC
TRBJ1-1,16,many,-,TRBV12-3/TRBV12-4,CASSYGTPGRDTEAFF,TGTGCCAGCAGCTACGGGACACCGGGCAGGGACACTGAAGCTTTCTTT
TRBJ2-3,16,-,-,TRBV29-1,CSARGADRVLTDTQYF,TGCAGCGCCAGGGGGGCTGACAGGGTTCTCACAGATACGCAGTATTTT
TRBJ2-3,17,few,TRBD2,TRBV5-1,CASRETSGGAGTDTQYF,TGCGCCAGCAGGGAGACTAGCGGGGGGGCCGGCACAGATACGCAGTATTTT
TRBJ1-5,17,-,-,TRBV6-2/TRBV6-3,CASSYPTQGAHNQPQHF,TGTGCCAGCAGTTATCCGACCCAAGGGGCACACAATCAGCCCCAGCATTTT
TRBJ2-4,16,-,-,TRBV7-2,CASSLGERTAKNIQYF,TGTGCCAGCAGCTTAGGAGAGAGGACAGCCAAAAACATTCAGTACTTC
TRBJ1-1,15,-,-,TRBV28,CASSSQGVENTEAFF,TGTGCCAGCAGTTCTCAGGGTGTTGAGAACACTGAAGCTTTCTTT
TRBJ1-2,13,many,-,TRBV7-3,CASSPQQGSGYTF,TGTGCCAGCAGCCCACAACAGGGTAGTGGCTACACCTTC
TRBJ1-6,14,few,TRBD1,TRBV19,CASSTGTVNSPLHF,TGTGCCAGTAGTACCGGGACAGTCAATTCACCCCTCCACTTT
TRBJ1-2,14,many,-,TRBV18,CASSPPGTSYGYTF,TGTGCCAGCTCACCACCCGGGACGTCCTATGGCTACACCTTC
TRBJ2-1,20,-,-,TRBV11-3,CASSLDGPGSQGSSYNEQFF,TGTGCCAGCAGCTTAGATGGACCTGGATCCCAGGGGAGCTCCTACAATGAGCAGTTCTTC
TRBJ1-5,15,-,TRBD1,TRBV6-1,CASSEDRGEGQPQHF,TGTGCCAGCAGTGAAGACAGGGGAGAGGGTCAGCCCCAGCATTTT
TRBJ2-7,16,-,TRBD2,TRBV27,CASTPGLAGDIHEQYF,TGTGCCAGCACCCCGGGACTAGCGGGAGACATCCACGAGCAGTACTTC
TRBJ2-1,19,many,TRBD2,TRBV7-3,CASSPGLAGGKLKYNEQFF,TGTGCCAGCAGCCCGGGACTAGCGGGAGGGAAATTAAAATACAATGAGCAGTTCTTC
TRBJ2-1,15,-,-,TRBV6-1,CASTPGVVSYNEQFF,TGTGCCAGCACACCGGGGGTAGTCTCCTACAATGAGCAGTTCTTC